These T cell receptor beta chains were read from a single sample in a study of blood T cell repertoires in COVID-19. Libraries were prepared by immunoSEQ multiplex PCR; TCRdb keeps only in-frame clonotypes and omits some of them. The sample gives about 100,000 clones, 85% to 90% of which show up once; roughly 4.7% is in the top ten. Sequenced material: peripheral blood. The receptor set was obtained from a human donor in a cohort sampled during active COVID-19. Each CDR3 is given with its conserved first and last residue. A D gene is named only where the DNA matches it firmly. Clone size is shown for a subset of rows, as once, few, many or a class of expanded clone.

cdr3_nt cdr3_aa v_call d_call j_call clone_size
TGTGCCAGCAGCTTGGACAGCCAAGAGACCCAGTACTTC CASSLDSQETQYF TRBV5-8 - TRBJ2-5 -
TGTGCCAGCTCACCACGTTCTAGCGGGCGGACGATTTCTTCCTACAATGAGCAGTTCTTC CASSPRSSGRTISSYNEQFF TRBV18 TRBD2 TRBJ2-1 -
TGTGCCAGCAGTTCCACAGGGTTGGGAGGCTACACCTTC CASSSTGLGGYTF TRBV28 - TRBJ1-2 -
TGTGCCAGCTCACCACCCGGGCGACAGGGAAGGGTTAACTATGGCTACACCTTC CASSPPGRQGRVNYGYTF TRBV18 TRBD1 TRBJ1-2 -
TGTGCCAGCACCAGAATGAACTCTGGGGCCAACGTCCTGACTTTC CASTRMNSGANVLTF TRBV6-5 - TRBJ2-6 -
TGTGCCAGCAGCTTCAGGGAGGGGTACACTGAAGCTTTCTTT CASSFREGYTEAFF TRBV5-6 - TRBJ1-1 -
TGTGCCAGCAGCACGCGGACTAGCGGAAACACCGGGGAGCTGTTTTTT CASSTRTSGNTGELFF TRBV5-4 TRBD2 TRBJ2-2 -
TGTGCCAGCAGTCTACGGACGGGGGACAGGGGGTATCCCTACGAGCAGTACTTC CASSLRTGDRGYPYEQYF TRBV6-6 TRBD1 TRBJ2-7 -
TGTGCCAGTAGTCCCGGGGGGACTAGCGGGAGATCGGGGCTGTTTTTT CASSPGGTSGRSGLFF TRBV19 TRBD2 TRBJ2-2 -
TGTGCCAGCAGACGGACAGGGACCAATGAGCAGTTCTTC CASRRTGTNEQFF TRBV2 TRBD1 TRBJ2-1 once
TGTGCCAGCAGTTTCTCTATAGCGGGAGTTGATACGCAGTATTTT CASSFSIAGVDTQYF TRBV27 TRBD2 TRBJ2-3 -
TGCGCCAGCAGTGTCGGGATCCAATACGAGCAGTACTTC CASSVGIQYEQYF TRBV10-1 - TRBJ2-7 -
TGCGCCAGCAGCTTTGGGCTACAGGGGCGGTCAACTAATGAAAAACTGTTTTTT CASSFGLQGRSTNEKLFF TRBV5-1 TRBD1 TRBJ1-4 -
TGTGCCAGCAGCTCGGGCGGGAGAAGGGAGACCCAGTACTTC CASSSGGRRETQYF TRBV28 TRBD2 TRBJ2-5 -
TGCGCCAGCAGCTTGGGCGGGAACACCTACGAGCAGTACTTC CASSLGGNTYEQYF TRBV5-1 - TRBJ2-7 once
TGCAGTGCGCTAGACAGGGAGACCCAGTACTTC CSALDRETQYF TRBV20-1 - TRBJ2-5 -
TGCGCCAGCAGCTTGTACAATTCTGCTGAAGCTTTCTTT CASSLYNSAEAFF TRBV5-1 - TRBJ1-1 -
TGCGCCAGCAGGTCAGGGCAGCTTTACAATGAGCAGTTCTTC CASRSGQLYNEQFF TRBV5-1 - TRBJ2-1 -